These T cell receptor beta chains were read from a single sample in a study of PD-L1 blockade in urothelial cancer. Profiling relied on immunoSEQ multiplex PCR, and the TCRdb table lists in-frame clones only, not all of them. The profile shows tens of thousands of clones, roughly nine tenths of them singletons. Sequencing was performed on PBMCs, taken around atezolizumab (anti-PD-L1) treatment. The receptors stem from a woman aged 55-69 years with urothelial cancer. Each CDR3 is given with its conserved first and last residue. Each record gives: J gene, clone size, V gene, D gene, CDR3 DNA, CDR3 protein. D genes are given only for firm matches. Not every row has a clone size; where given, it reads once, few, many or a size class.

TRBJ1-1 | . | TRBV18 | TRBD1 | TGTGCCAGCTCACCTGAGTCGGCAGGGGGCACTGAAGCTTTCTTT | CASSPESAGGTEAFF
TRBJ2-2 | . | TRBV18 | . | TGTGCCAGCTCACCTCAGAACACCGGGGAGCTGTTTTTT | CASSPQNTGELFF
TRBJ2-1 | once | TRBV5-4 | TRBD2 | TGTGCCAGCAGCAACAGGGGAGGTCTAGCGGGGAAGCAGTTCTTC | CASSNRGGLAGKQFF
TRBJ2-3 | . | TRBV2 | TRBD1 | TGTGCCGGACAGGGGGCTTTCACAGATACGCAGTATTTT | CAGQGAFTDTQYF
TRBJ2-2 | . | TRBV2 | . | TGTGCCAGCGGTCGACTAGGGGAAGTCGGGGAGCTGTTTTTT | CASGRLGEVGELFF
TRBJ1-4 | . | TRBV28 | . | TGTGCCAGCACTGGACAAGCTAATGAAAAACTGTTTTTT | CASTGQANEKLFF
TRBJ2-3 | . | TRBV5-1 | TRBD2 | TGCGCCAGCAGCTTGGCTAGCGGTTACACAGATACGCAGTATTTT | CASSLASGYTDTQYF
TRBJ1-1 | . | TRBV11-2 | . | TGTGCCAGCAGCTTAAGGACAGCGAACACTGAAGCTTTCTTT | CASSLRTANTEAFF
TRBJ1-2 | many | TRBV4-1 | . | TGCGCCAGCAGCCAACAGGGATCCTATGGCTACACCTTC | CASSQQGSYGYTF
TRBJ1-5 | . | TRBV7-2 | . | TGTGCCAGCAGCGTGGGAGGTCAGAGAGGCAATCAGCCCCAGCATTTT | CASSVGGQRGNQPQHF
TRBJ2-5 | . | TRBV6-6 | . | TGTGCCAGCGAGGGGACAACGCAAGAGACCCAGTACTTC | CASEGTTQETQYF
TRBJ1-5 | . | TRBV5-6 | . | TGTGCCAGCAGCTTCGGGAGCGCAGCTCAGCCCCAGCATTTT | CASSFGSAAQPQHF
TRBJ2-7 | . | TRBV2 | TRBD2 | TGTGCCAGCAGTGGAATTAGCGGGGTTACGTCGCATACCTACGAGCAGTACTTC | CASSGISGVTSHTYEQYF
TRBJ1-3 | . | TRBV10-2 | . | TGCGCCAGCAGAGCGGACAGCGACTCTGGAAACACCATATATTTT | CASRADSDSGNTIYF
TRBJ2-5 | once | TRBV15 | . | TGTGCCACCAGCGACAGGGAGACCCAGTACTTC | CATSDRETQYF
TRBJ2-7 | . | TRBV7-3 | TRBD2 | TGTGCCAGCAGATTAGCGGGGGCCTCCTACGAGCAGTACTTC | CASRLAGASYEQYF
TRBJ2-7 | . | TRBV6-5 | . | TGTGCCAGCAGTCGGTACCGCGCGGGTTCCTACGAGCAGTACTTC | CASSRYRAGSYEQYF